This is a list of T cell receptor beta chains from one sample in a study of T cell repertoires in cytomegalovirus infection. TCRdb called the reads again in MiXCR, with one record for every CDR3 protein. The table includes 750,000 to 950,000 distinct CDR3 sequences, 25% to 30% detected once. These TCRs are of unknown antigen specificity. The specimen was cultured CD8+ T cells from PBMCs, collected from culture after CMV antigen stimulation. These receptors were taken from a human donor in good health (CMV status not recorded). Some clones in this sample may be carry-over from other donors' samples. CDR3s include the opening cysteine and the closing phenylalanine or tryptophan. Each record gives: CDR3 length, clone size, D gene, V gene, J gene, CDR3 DNA, CDR3 protein. D genes are given only for firm matches. A row's size may be missing; if present it is once, few, many or a size class.

length: 13; size: few; D: NA; V: TRBV11-2; J: TRBJ2-5; DNA: TGTGCCAGCACCCAGGGTTGGGGGGAGACCCAGTACTTC; CDR3: CASTQGWGETQYF
length: 15; size: NA; D: TRBD2; V: TRBV27; J: TRBJ2-3; DNA: TGTGCCAGCAGTCGCGGGGGGCAACGCACAGATACGCAGTATTTT; CDR3: CASSRGGQRTDTQYF
length: 15; size: few; D: NA; V: TRBV5-6; J: TRBJ1-5; DNA: TGTGCCAGCAGCTTGGCCTGGCAGGGGTATCAGCCCCAGCATTTT; CDR3: CASSLAWQGYQPQHF
length: 16; size: many; D: NA; V: TRBV7-2; J: TRBJ1-1; DNA: TGTGCCAGCACCCCCAGGGGAGCTGGTGAGAACACTGAAGCTTTCTTT; CDR3: CASTPRGAGENTEAFF
length: 11; size: NA; D: NA; V: TRBV20-1; J: TRBJ2-2; DNA: TGCAGTGTCAAGGAGACCGGGGAGCTGTTTTTT; CDR3: CSVKETGELFF
length: 16; size: NA; D: NA; V: TRBV14; J: TRBJ2-1; DNA: TGTGCCAGCAGCCAAGAAACCAGGGGAATTGGCGATGAGCAGTTCTTC; CDR3: CASSQETRGIGDEQFF
length: 12; size: few; D: NA; V: TRBV24-1; J: TRBJ2-1; DNA: TGTGCCACCAGTGGCGTTTACAATGAGCAGTTCTTC; CDR3: CATSGVYNEQFF
length: 14; size: few; D: NA; V: TRBV6-5; J: TRBJ2-5; DNA: TGTGCCAGCAGTAGAGAGACGTTCGAAGAGACCCAGTACTTC; CDR3: CASSRETFEETQYF
length: 20; size: NA; D: TRBD1; V: TRBV10-3; J: TRBJ2-7; DNA: TGTGCCATCAGTGCCCCCGGGACCCAGGGGGCGGGGAGATACTCCTACGAGCAGTACTTC; CDR3: CAISAPGTQGAGRYSYEQYF
length: 14; size: few; D: NA; V: TRBV12-3/TRBV12-4; J: TRBJ1-2; DNA: TGTGCCAGCAGTTTGGGGCCATCTAACTATGGCTACACCTTC; CDR3: CASSLGPSNYGYTF
length: 14; size: few; D: NA; V: TRBV24-1; J: TRBJ2-2; DNA: TGTGCCACCTCCGACAGTGGCTACACCGGGGAGCTGTTTTTT; CDR3: CATSDSGYTGELFF
length: 14; size: NA; D: TRBD2; V: TRBV12-3/TRBV12-4; J: TRBJ2-3; DNA: TGTGCCAGCAGTTTATCAGGGAGGGGAGGTACGCAGTATTTT; CDR3: CASSLSGRGGTQYF
length: 11; size: few; D: TRBD1; V: TRBV11-2; J: TRBJ2-1; DNA: TGTGCCAGCACCACCGGGACAGGGCAGTTCTTC; CDR3: CASTTGTGQFF
length: 17; size: few; D: TRBD1; V: TRBV28; J: TRBJ2-3; DNA: TGTGCCAGCTTAAACGGCCGGGACAGGCGGCGCACAGATACGCAGTATTTT; CDR3: CASLNGRDRRRTDTQYF
length: 14; size: NA; D: NA; V: TRBV15; J: TRBJ1-1; DNA: TGTGCCACCAGCCCGGAACCAGGGGACACTGAAGCTTTCTTT; CDR3: CATSPEPGDTEAFF
length: 18; size: few; D: NA; V: TRBV27; J: TRBJ2-3; DNA: TGTGCCAGCAGTTTTAATGGGGCTGGAGGGATCAGCACAGATACGCAGTATTTT; CDR3: CASSFNGAGGISTDTQYF
length: 17; size: NA; D: NA; V: TRBV4-1; J: TRBJ2-3; DNA: TGTGCCAGCAGCCAACCCAGGACTTCTGCTGGTGCCGATACGCAGTATTTT; CDR3: CASSQPRTSAGADTQYF
length: 15; size: NA; D: NA; V: TRBV7-6; J: TRBJ1-1; DNA: TGTGCCAGCAGCTTAGCGCTGGTGAAGGACACTGAAGCTTTCTTT; CDR3: CASSLALVKDTEAFF
length: 14; size: NA; D: NA; V: TRBV4-1; J: TRBJ2-1; DNA: TGCGCCAGCAGCCAAGACCCCCGGACCAATGAGCAGTTCTTC; CDR3: CASSQDPRTNEQFF
length: 20; size: NA; D: TRBD2; V: TRBV6-1; J: TRBJ2-1; DNA: TGTGCCAGCAGTCTACCGGGACTAGCGGGGGTTTCCCTCTCCTACAATGAGCAGTTCTTC; CDR3: CASSLPGLAGVSLSYNEQFF
length: 14; size: NA; D: NA; V: TRBV7-9; J: TRBJ1-2; DNA: TGTGCCAGCAGCCCGGAGGGCTGGAACTATGGCTACACCTTC; CDR3: CASSPEGWNYGYTF
length: 15; size: NA; D: TRBD1; V: TRBV20-1; J: TRBJ1-4; DNA: TGCAGTGCTAGAGACAGGGGACAGCCGCCTGAAAAACTGTTTTTT; CDR3: CSARDRGQPPEKLFF
length: 15; size: few; D: NA; V: TRBV6-5; J: TRBJ1-2; DNA: TGTGCCAGCACCCTTAGAGACAGGTTGAACTATGGCTACACCTTC; CDR3: CASTLRDRLNYGYTF
length: 17; size: NA; D: NA; V: TRBV24-1; J: TRBJ2-1; DNA: TGTGCCACCAGTGACCCGAGGACAGTCTTCTCCTACAATGAGCAGTTCTTC; CDR3: CATSDPRTVFSYNEQFF
length: 18; size: NA; D: NA; V: TRBV4-2; J: TRBJ2-3; DNA: TGTGCCAGCAGCCCAACACCCGCTAGCAGCTCTAGCACAGATACGCAGTATTTT; CDR3: CASSPTPASSSSTDTQYF
length: 15; size: NA; D: NA; V: TRBV12-3/TRBV12-4; J: TRBJ2-1; DNA: TGTGCCAGCAGTTCCGACAGTGGCCTGGGCAATGAGCAGTTCTTC; CDR3: CASSSDSGLGNEQFF
length: 15; size: few; D: TRBD1; V: TRBV12-3/TRBV12-4; J: TRBJ2-3; DNA: TGTGCCAGCACCTTGGTTGAGACAGGGACAGATACGCAGTATTTT; CDR3: CASTLVETGTDTQYF
length: 13; size: many; D: NA; V: TRBV7-8; J: TRBJ1-4; DNA: TGTGCCAGCAGCCTATCCACTAATGAAAAACTGTTTTTT; CDR3: CASSLSTNEKLFF
length: 17; size: many; D: NA; V: TRBV7-6; J: TRBJ2-2; DNA: TGTGCCAGCAGCCAGAGACAGCCGACCCGAACGGCCGGGGAGCTGTTTTTT; CDR3: CASSQRQPTRTAGELFF
length: 13; size: NA; D: NA; V: TRBV6-1; J: TRBJ1-5; DNA: TGTGCCAGCAGTGAGTGGGGGGTTGAGCCCCAGCATTTT; CDR3: CASSEWGVEPQHF
length: 15; size: NA; D: NA; V: TRBV6-2/TRBV6-3; J: TRBJ2-1; DNA: TGTGCCAGCAGTCCCTCGAGCGGGTCCTACAATGAGCAGTTCTTC; CDR3: CASSPSSGSYNEQFF
length: 16; size: NA; D: TRBD1; V: TRBV5-4; J: TRBJ2-1; DNA: TGTGCCAGCAGCTTAGACAGGGCCAACTCCTACAATGAGCAGTTCTTC; CDR3: CASSLDRANSYNEQFF
length: 16; size: NA; D: TRBD1; V: TRBV10-3; J: TRBJ1-1; DNA: TGTGCCATCAGTGGGGGGGGGACAGCCCTTAACACTGAAGCTTTCTTT; CDR3: CAISGGGTALNTEAFF
length: 14; size: NA; D: NA; V: TRBV7-6; J: TRBJ1-5; DNA: TGTGCCAGCAGTTTTGATCAAGGAAGCCAGCCCCAGCATTTT; CDR3: CASSFDQGSQPQHF
length: 15; size: many; D: NA; V: TRBV7-8; J: TRBJ1-1; DNA: TGTGCCAGCAGTTTAAGAGGGGCACCGAACACTGAAGCTTTCTTT; CDR3: CASSLRGAPNTEAFF
length: 17; size: few; D: TRBD2; V: TRBV5-1; J: TRBJ2-1; DNA: TGCGCCAGCAGCTTGGTTTTAGGACTAGCGGGGTACAATGAGCAGTTCTTC; CDR3: CASSLVLGLAGYNEQFF
length: 12; size: NA; D: NA; V: TRBV10-3; J: TRBJ1-1; DNA: TGTGCCACCAGGGAAATGAACACTGAAGCTTTCTTT; CDR3: CATREMNTEAFF
length: 14; size: many; D: NA; V: TRBV6-1; J: TRBJ2-2; DNA: TGTGCCAGCAGTGAAGGCAGCTTCACCGGGGAGCTGTTTTTT; CDR3: CASSEGSFTGELFF
length: 12; size: NA; D: NA; V: TRBV7-9; J: TRBJ1-2; DNA: TGTGCCAGCAGCCGCGAGGGGTATGGCTACACCTTC; CDR3: CASSREGYGYTF
length: 13; size: many; D: NA; V: TRBV7-6; J: TRBJ1-1; DNA: TGTGCCAGCAGCTTAGAGACGAACACTGAAGCTTTCTTT; CDR3: CASSLETNTEAFF
length: 13; size: NA; D: NA; V: TRBV6-6; J: TRBJ2-3; DNA: TGTGCCAGCAGTTCCTACAGGGAAGATACGCAGTATTTT; CDR3: CASSSYREDTQYF
length: 14; size: many; D: NA; V: TRBV7-9; J: TRBJ1-1; DNA: TGTGCCAGCAGCCCGAACCGGGCAAACACTGAAGCTTTCTTT; CDR3: CASSPNRANTEAFF
length: 16; size: NA; D: NA; V: TRBV7-4; J: TRBJ2-2; DNA: TGTGCCAGCAGCCCGACGCAGGGGTCTAACACCGGGGAGCTGTTTTTT; CDR3: CASSPTQGSNTGELFF
length: 14; size: few; D: NA; V: TRBV4-1; J: TRBJ2-2; DNA: TGCGCCAGCAGCCCGACCGGGGGCCCCGGGGAGCTGTTTTTT; CDR3: CASSPTGGPGELFF
length: 12; size: few; D: NA; V: TRBV5-1; J: TRBJ2-1; DNA: TGCGCCAGCATCGGAGACAGGAATGAGCAGTTCTTC; CDR3: CASIGDRNEQFF
length: 17; size: NA; D: TRBD2; V: TRBV7-2; J: TRBJ2-5; DNA: TGTGCCAGCAGCCCAAGAGGGGACGCCCGGCGGGGGGAGACCCAGTACTTC; CDR3: CASSPRGDARRGETQYF
length: 17; size: once; D: TRBD2; V: TRBV6-5; J: TRBJ2-3; DNA: TGTGCCAGCAGGGGTAGCGGGGGGGCAATAATCGTAGATACGCAGTATTTT; CDR3: CASRGSGGAIIVDTQYF
length: 15; size: once; D: TRBD1; V: TRBV2; J: TRBJ1-4; DNA: TGTGCCAGCAGTGAAGGGAGGACAGGGAGTGAAAAACTGTTTTTT; CDR3: CASSEGRTGSEKLFF
length: 12; size: NA; D: NA; V: TRBV10-2; J: TRBJ1-2; DNA: TGCGCCAGCATGGAGGACGCGTATGGCTACACCTTC; CDR3: CASMEDAYGYTF
length: 12; size: few; D: TRBD2; V: TRBV12-3/TRBV12-4; J: TRBJ2-3; DNA: TGTGCCAGCAGCCCCGGGGGGGCGTCTGGGTATTTT; CDR3: CASSPGGASGYF
length: 14; size: once; D: TRBD1; V: TRBV6-2/TRBV6-3; J: TRBJ2-5; DNA: TGTGCCAGCAGCCGACAGGGGACGCAAGAGACCCAGTACTTC; CDR3: CASSRQGTQETQYF